A selection of T cell receptor beta chains follows, all from one sample in a study of regulatory T cells in long-lasting Graves disease. Using its own MiXCR run on the multiplex PCR reads, TCRdb lists one record per CDR3 protein. This sample yields roughly 500,000 distinct CDR3 sequences, of which 14% are seen a single time; around a sixth belongs to the top ten. These data also featured in a second study, about T cells in Graves' hyperthyroidism and ophthalmopathy.

The starting material was peripheral blood mononuclear cells (PBMCs), obtained at new diagnosis, from a patient treated with antithyroid drugs. The receptor source for this set is a woman in her 50s with Graves disease. Both conserved end residues are part of each CDR3. Expanded clones get a size class; other rows say once, few or many, or leave the size out.

13 TRBJ1-6 many TRBV7-9 CASSLGANSPLHF
14 TRBJ1-5 many TRBV5-6 CASSTINSNQPQHF
16 TRBJ2-1 many TRBV10-3 CAISQTLGLAVNEQFF
13 TRBJ1-1 many TRBV29-1 CSAHREWHTEAFF
15 TRBJ2-1 few TRBV5-6 CAGSLVQGSYNEQFF
15 TRBJ1-5 many TRBV6-5 CASSYDVNSNQPQHF
17 TRBJ2-1 few TRBV10-3 CATLGLAGDFSYNEQFF
14 TRBJ1-2 many TRBV5-1 CASSENGELGGYTF
16 TRBJ1-2 many TRBV19 CASSIAGGQVDYGYTF
14 TRBJ2-7 many TRBV28 CASSSPDSSYEQYF
16 TRBJ2-3 many TRBV11-2 CASSSRLAGVIDTQYF
19 TRBJ1-5 - TRBV20-1 CSARPHGQGAGEANQPQHF
13 TRBJ2-1 many TRBV12-3/TRBV12-4 CASRGGRYNEQFF
16 - - TRBV7-9 CASSWGLAGARETQYF
14 TRBJ1-5 many TRBV28 CASTLTLAAQPQHF
17 TRBJ1-3 many TRBV3-1 CASRPTSTGRFGNTIYF
15 TRBJ2-7 many TRBV12-3/TRBV12-4 CASSFVSGQSYEQYF
12 TRBJ1-2 many TRBV29-1 CSDAIGDYGYTF
13 TRBJ2-5 many TRBV2 CASSEGGEETQYF
14 TRBJ2-3 many TRBV2 CAGTSGPSTDTQYF
13 TRBJ1-1 few TRBV28 CASSLVRNTEALF
15 TRBJ2-7 many TRBV3-1 CASSQDSGQGLEQYF
16 TRBJ2-7 - TRBV10-2 CASREGGFSGSDEQYF
19 TRBJ2-6 many TRBV6-1 CASVLGDRGARSRANVLTF
15 TRBJ2-3 many TRBV6-5 CASSYFEGPEDTQYF
15 TRBJ2-7 few TRBV18 CASSLGQGMTYEQYF
15 TRBJ2-7 many TRBV7-8 CASSLAGGDSYEQYF
18 TRBJ2-5 many TRBV3-1 CASSQGVSGELAIETQYF
15 TRBJ1-5 many TRBV28 CASSLYRGGGQPQHF
12 TRBJ1-2 many TRBV28 CASSFINYGYTF
12 TRBJ2-1 many TRBV18 CASSPGDNEQFF
12 TRBJ2-1 - TRBV19 CASSMETIEQFF
16 TRBJ2-3 many TRBV5-1 CASSSGADESTDTQYF
15 TRBJ1-5 many TRBV6-1 CASKEGANSNQPQHF
12 TRBJ1-2 many TRBV28 CASSFPGNGYTF
19 TRBJ2-3 - TRBV4-2 CASSQQPGLAGGRIDTQYF
16 TRBJ2-1 few TRBV10-3 CAISPDQRAGYNEQFF
14 TRBJ2-3 many TRBV6-2/TRBV6-3 CASSYEQHTDTQYF
13 TRBJ1-1 - TRBV9 CASSVSGTTEAFF
16 TRBJ1-1 many TRBV20-1 CSARDFFFDMNTEAFF
13 TRBJ2-7 - TRBV5-4 CASSRLTSGEQYF